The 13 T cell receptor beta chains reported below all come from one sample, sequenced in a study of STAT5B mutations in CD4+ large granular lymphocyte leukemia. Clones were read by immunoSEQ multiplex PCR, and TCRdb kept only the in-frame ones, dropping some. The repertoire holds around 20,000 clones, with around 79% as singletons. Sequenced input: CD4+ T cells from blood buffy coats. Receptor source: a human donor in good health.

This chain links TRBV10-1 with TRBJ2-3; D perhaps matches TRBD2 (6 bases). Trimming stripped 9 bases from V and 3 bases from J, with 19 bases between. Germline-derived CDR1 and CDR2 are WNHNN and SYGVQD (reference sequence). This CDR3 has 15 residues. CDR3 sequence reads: CASALAGTPTDTQYF. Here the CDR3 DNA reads TGCGCCAGTGCCTTGGCGGGGACGCCGACAGATACGCAGTATTTT.

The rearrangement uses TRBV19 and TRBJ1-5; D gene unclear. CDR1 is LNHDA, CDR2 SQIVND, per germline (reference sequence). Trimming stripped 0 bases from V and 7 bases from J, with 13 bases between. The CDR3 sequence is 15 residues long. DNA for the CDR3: TGTGCCAGTAGTATAGATGACAAAGTAGGGCAGCCCCAGCATTTT. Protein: CASSIDDKVGQPQHF.

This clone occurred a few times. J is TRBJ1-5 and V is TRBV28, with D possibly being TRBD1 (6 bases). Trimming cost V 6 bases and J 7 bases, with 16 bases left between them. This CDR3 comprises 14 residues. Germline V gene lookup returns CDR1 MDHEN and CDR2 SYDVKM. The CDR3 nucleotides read TGTGCCAGCAGGTCTCAGGGGAGAGGGCAGCCCCAGCATTTT. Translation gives CASRSQGRGQPQHF. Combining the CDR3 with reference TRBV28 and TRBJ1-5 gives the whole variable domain DVKVTQSSRYLVKRTGEKVFLECVQDMDHENMFWYRQDPGLGLRLIYFSYDVKMKEKGDIPEGYSVSREKKERFSLILESASTNQTSMYLCASRSQGRGQPQHFGDGTRLSIL.

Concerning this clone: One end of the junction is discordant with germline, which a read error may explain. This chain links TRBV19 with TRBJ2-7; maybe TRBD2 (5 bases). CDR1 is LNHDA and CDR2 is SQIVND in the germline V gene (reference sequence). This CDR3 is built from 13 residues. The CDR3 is CASSNTKEAPLRF. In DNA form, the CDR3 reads TGTGCCAGTAGTAATACGAAGGAGGCCCCTCTCCGATTC. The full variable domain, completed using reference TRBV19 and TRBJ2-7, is DGGITQSPKYLFRKEGQNVTLSCEQNLNHDAMYWYRQDPGQGLRLIYYSQIVNDFQKGDIAEGYSVSREKKESFPLTVTSAQKNPTAFYLCASSNTKEAPLRFGPGTRLTVT.

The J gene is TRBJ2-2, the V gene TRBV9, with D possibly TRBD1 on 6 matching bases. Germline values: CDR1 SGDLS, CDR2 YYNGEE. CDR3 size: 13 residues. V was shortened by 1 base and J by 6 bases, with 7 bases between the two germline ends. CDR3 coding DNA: TGTGCCAGCAGCGTAACAGGGTCCGGGGAGCTGTTTTTT. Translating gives CASSVTGSGELFF.

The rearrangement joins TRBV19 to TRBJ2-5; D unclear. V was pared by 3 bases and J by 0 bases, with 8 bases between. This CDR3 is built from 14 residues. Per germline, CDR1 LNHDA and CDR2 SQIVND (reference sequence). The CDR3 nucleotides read TGTGCCAGTAGTATGGATTTGTACCAAGAGACCCAGTACTTC. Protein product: CASSMDLYQETQYF.

The CDR3 nucleotides are TGTGCCAGCAGCCAAGCAATAGCGGGAGGGGGGAGCGAGCAGTACTTC. Encoded protein: CASSQAIAGGGSEQYF. The V gene is TRBV4-2, the J gene TRBJ2-7, with TRBD2 matching 11 bases. This CDR3 spans 16 amino acids. The V gene's germline CDR1 is LGHNA and CDR2 YNFKEQ. The trim removed 1 base at V and 6 bases at J, leaving 8 bases unmatched.

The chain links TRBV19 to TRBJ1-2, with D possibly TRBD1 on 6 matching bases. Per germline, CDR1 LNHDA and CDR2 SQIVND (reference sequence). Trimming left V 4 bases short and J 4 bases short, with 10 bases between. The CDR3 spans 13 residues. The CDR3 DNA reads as TGTGCCAGTAGTACTCAGGGGTCCTATGGCTACACCTTC. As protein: CASSTQGSYGYTF.

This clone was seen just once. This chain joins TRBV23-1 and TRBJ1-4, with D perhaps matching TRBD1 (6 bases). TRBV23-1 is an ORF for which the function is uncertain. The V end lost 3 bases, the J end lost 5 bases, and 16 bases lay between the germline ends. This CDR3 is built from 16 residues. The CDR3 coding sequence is TGCGCCAGCAGTCAGGATCGACAGGCTCGAAATGAAAAACTGTTTTTT. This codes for CASSQDRQARNEKLFF.

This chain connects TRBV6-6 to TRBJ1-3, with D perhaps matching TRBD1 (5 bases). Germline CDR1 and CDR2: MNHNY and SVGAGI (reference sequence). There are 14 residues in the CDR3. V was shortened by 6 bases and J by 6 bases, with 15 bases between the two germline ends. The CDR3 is CASRDRGDLNTIYF. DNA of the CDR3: TGTGCCAGCAGGGACCGGGGCGACCTAAACACCATATATTTT.

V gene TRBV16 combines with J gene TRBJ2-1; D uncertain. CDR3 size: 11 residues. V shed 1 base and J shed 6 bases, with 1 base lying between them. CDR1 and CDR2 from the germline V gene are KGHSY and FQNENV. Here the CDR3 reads CASSQFNEQFF. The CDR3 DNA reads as TGTGCCAGCAGCCAATTCAATGAGCAGTTCTTC.

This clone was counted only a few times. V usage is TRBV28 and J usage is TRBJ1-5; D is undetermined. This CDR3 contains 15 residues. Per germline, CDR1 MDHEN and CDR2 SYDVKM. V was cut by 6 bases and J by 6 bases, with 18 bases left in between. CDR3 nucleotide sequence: TGTGCCAGCAGCCCCCAGAGACCCCGTCTTCAGCCCCAGCATTTT. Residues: CASSPQRPRLQPQHF. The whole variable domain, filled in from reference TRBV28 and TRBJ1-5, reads DVKVTQSSRYLVKRTGEKVFLECVQDMDHENMFWYRQDPGLGLRLIYFSYDVKMKEKGDIPEGYSVSREKKERFSLILESASTNQTSMYLCASSPQRPRLQPQHFGDGTRLSIL.

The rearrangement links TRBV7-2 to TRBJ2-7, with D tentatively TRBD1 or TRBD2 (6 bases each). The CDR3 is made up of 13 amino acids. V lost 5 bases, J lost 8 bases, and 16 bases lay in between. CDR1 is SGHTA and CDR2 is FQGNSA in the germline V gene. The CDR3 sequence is CASSEVRGGKQYF. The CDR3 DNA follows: TGTGCCAGCAGCGAGGTCAGGGGCGGGAAGCAGTACTTC.